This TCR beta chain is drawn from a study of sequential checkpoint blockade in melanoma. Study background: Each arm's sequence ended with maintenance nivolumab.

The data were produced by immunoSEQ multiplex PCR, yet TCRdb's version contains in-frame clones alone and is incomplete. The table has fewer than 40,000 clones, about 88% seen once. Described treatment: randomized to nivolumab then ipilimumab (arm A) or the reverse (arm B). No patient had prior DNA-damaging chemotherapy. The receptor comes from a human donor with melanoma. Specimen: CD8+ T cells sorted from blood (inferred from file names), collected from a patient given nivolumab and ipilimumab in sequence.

The CDR3 coding sequence is TGTGCCAGCAGCCCCCGGACAGGGGCAGGCGAGCAGTACTTC. It codes for CASSPRTGAGEQYF. The gene calls are TRBV13 and TRBJ2-7; 9 bases agree with TRBD1. There are 14 residues in the CDR3. Trimming removed 5 bases from V and 6 bases from J; junction bases left unmatched: 8. CDR1 PRHDT and CDR2 FYEKMQ come from the germline V gene (reference sequence).